These 16 T cell receptor beta chains came from one sample sequenced in a study of Graves' ophthalmopathy and Graves' hyperthyroidism. TCR beta CDR3 regions were amplified from RNA transcripts. Investigators did first-round RT-PCR with HTBI primers, then second-round multiplex PCR. Each CDR3 protein gets one entry after TCRdb re-called the multiplex PCR reads with MiXCR. The sample shows roughly 380,000 distinct CDR3 sequences, just over 15% of them seen only once. The sequencing sample was made of peripheral blood. These receptors came from a young woman with stable Graves' hyperthyroidism.

V is TRBV11-2 and J is TRBJ2-2; D perhaps matches TRBD2 (6 bases). V was pared by 1 base and J by 4 bases, with 16 bases between. There are 17 residues in the CDR3. Germline assignment: CDR1 SGHAT and CDR2 FQNNGV. The CDR3 DNA reads TGTGCCAGCAGCTTAGTAACCGTCAGGCGGGGCACCGGGGAGCTGTTTTTT. This sequence encodes CASSLVTVRRGTGELFF.

This clonotype has at least ten counts. The chain joins TRBV12-3 or TRBV12-4 to TRBJ1-2; D remains unclear. The CDR3 has 16 amino acids. V lost 4 bases to trimming and J lost 1 base, with 16 bases between them. CDR3 in DNA: TGTGCCAGCAGTTGGAAGGGCAGGTCCGATAACTATGGCTACACCTTC. Amino acid sequence: CASSWKGRSDNYGYTF.

This clonotype was counted at least ten times. J is TRBJ1-1 and V is TRBV12-3 or TRBV12-4; TRBD1 matches 10 bases. This CDR3 region has 14 residues. After removal of 7 bases from V and 8 bases from J, the junction contained 10 bases not matched to a gene. CDR3 nucleotides: TGTGCCAGCACCTTTGGGGGACAGGGGATGGAAGCTTTCTTT. This sequence encodes CASTFGGQGMEAFF.

Many counts were recorded for this clonotype. The chain is built from TRBV12-3 or TRBV12-4 and TRBJ2-5, with 10 bases aligning to TRBD1. The length of the CDR3 is 16 residues. J was trimmed by 5 bases and V by 5 bases; bases with no gene match: 11. The CDR3 region has the DNA TGTGCCAGCAGTCGCACGAGGACAGGGGGAGGGGAGACCCAGTACTTC. Its protein is CASSRTRTGGGETQYF.

This clonotype appeared many times. This chain uses TRBV12-5 with TRBJ2-7; no clear D. Germline-derived CDR1 and CDR2 are LGHNT and FRNRAP. The CDR3 length is 12 residues. Trimming cost V 6 bases and J 4 bases, with 10 bases left between them. The CDR3 region has the DNA TGTGCTAGTGGCCCCGGTCTGTACGAGCAGTACTTC. It is translated as CASGPGLYEQYF.

This clonotype was observed a handful of times. The chain joins TRBV6-2 or TRBV6-3 to TRBJ2-7; D remains unclear. Trimming cost V 0 bases and J 2 bases, with 11 bases left between them. The CDR3 covers 15 residues. Germline CDR1 reads MNHEY; CDR2 reads SVGEGT. The CDR3 nucleotides are TGTGCCAGCAGTTACTCTCCGGACGGAGCCTACGAGCAGTACTTC. Translation gives CASSYSPDGAYEQYF.

The chain employs TRBV30 and TRBJ1-2; possible D gene TRBD1, 5 bases. Trimming shortened V by 3 bases and J by 5 bases, and 16 bases separated the two germline ends. The CDR3 extends over 14 amino acids. The germline gives CDR1 GTSNPN, CDR2 SVGIG (reference sequence). CDR3 in amino acids: CAWRGRSTLYGYTF. Written as DNA, the CDR3 is TGTGCCTGGAGGGGACGGTCGACATTGTATGGCTACACCTTC.

This clonotype was observed many times. V gene TRBV7-9 combines with J gene TRBJ2-5; D remains unclear. This CDR3 comprises 15 residues. From germline, CDR1 is SEHNR and CDR2 FQNEAQ (reference sequence). V was cut by 4 bases and J by 4 bases, with 16 bases left in between. The chain's CDR3 is CASSSELWPRETQYF. Written as DNA, the CDR3 is TGTGCCAGCAGCTCCGAGTTGTGGCCTCGAGAGACCCAGTACTTC.

This clonotype occurred many times. V is TRBV6-1 and J is TRBJ1-2; TRBD1 aligns across 7 bases. Germline V lookup: CDR1 MNHNS, CDR2 SASEGT. This CDR3 is built from 13 residues. Losses at the gene ends were 2 bases for V and 6 bases for J; bases not matched to a gene: 3. CDR3 amino acids: CASSETGAHGYTF. The CDR3 DNA reads TGTGCCAGCAGTGAAACAGGGGCCCATGGCTACACCTTC.

This clonotype was recorded at least ten times. V is TRBV6-5 and J is TRBJ2-5; no clear D gene. Germline CDR1 is MNHEY and CDR2 is SVGAGI. This CDR3 is built from 13 residues. Trimming pared 2 bases from V and 5 bases from J, leaving 9 bases between. The CDR3 DNA is TGTGCCAGCAGTTACAAGGGTCGGGAGACCCAGTACTTC. It is translated as CASSYKGRETQYF.

CDR3 amino acids: CATSDSHLEPQHF. In nucleotides, the CDR3 is TGTGCCACCAGTGACAGCCACCTAGAGCCCCAGCATTTT. The V gene is TRBV24-1, the J gene TRBJ1-5, with D hard to call. Trimming stripped 4 bases from V and 8 bases from J, with 11 bases between. Germline V gives CDR1 KGHDR, CDR2 SFDVKD. This CDR3 is 13 amino acids long.

This clonotype was counted between two and nine times. The chain joins TRBV20-1 to TRBJ2-3; D is perhaps TRBD1 or TRBD2 (6 bases each). Germline V gene sequence: CDR1 DFQATT, CDR2 SNEGSKA (reference sequence). The CDR3 contains 13 residues. V dropped 1 base and J dropped 5 bases, with 10 bases sitting between them. The CDR3 DNA is TGCAGTGCTAGAGGGGGGGCGGGAGATACGCAGTATTTT. It specifies CSARGGAGDTQYF.

This clonotype was recorded a few times. This may be a read error: a much more frequent sequence differs by one nucleotide. This chain joins TRBV6-5 and TRBJ2-5; the D is unclear. Germline V gene lookup returns CDR1 MNHEY and CDR2 SVGAGI. The CDR3 totals 12 residues. As DNA, the CDR3 is TGTGCCAGCAGTTGGCCGCAAGAGACCAAGTACTTC. Translation gives CASSWPQETKYF.

This chain joins TRBV5-1 and TRBJ1-2, with 8 bases fitting TRBD1. This CDR3 is built from 15 residues. The germline CDR1 and CDR2 sequences are SGHRS and YFSETQ. Trimming took 3 bases from V and 3 from J; bases not matched to a gene: 7. In DNA form, the CDR3 reads TGCGCCAGCAGCTCCGGACAGGGCTCAGACTATGGCTACACCTTC. It encodes CASSSGQGSDYGYTF.

This clonotype turned up a few times. The V and J genes are TRBV4-1 and TRBJ2-2; D ambiguous. The CDR3 is 14 residues long. Between the trimmed V and J ends, which lost 1 base and 5 bases, there was a span of 8 bases. From germline, CDR1 is MGHRA and CDR2 YSYEKL. CDR3 nucleotides: TGCGCCAGCAGCCAAGTGCCAGCTACCGGGGAGCTGTTTTTT. Translated, it gives CASSQVPATGELFF.

CDR3 in DNA: TGTGCCAGCAGCTTAGACGAGTTCTCTGGAAACACCATATATTTT. It translates to CASSLDEFSGNTIYF. The chain uses TRBV7-8 and TRBJ1-3; D is uncertain. Germline CDR1 SGHVS, CDR2 FQNEAQ. V was trimmed by 1 base and J by 0 bases, leaving 7 bases between them. The CDR3 totals 15 residues.